This T cell receptor beta chain was identified in a study of Ad26.COV2.S vaccination and SARS-CoV-2 variants. Notes on the study in general: Researchers cautioned that TCR breadth and depth analyses may have underestimated total T cell responses. Substantial response breadth was reportedly seen for spike-specific CD8+ and CD4+ T cells after vaccination.

Assay used: immunoSEQ multiplex PCR; TCRdb lists only in-frame clones, some missing. This sample has around 94,000 clones; over 70% occur once, and the top ten carry about 18%. About this clone itself: What it binds is not known.

The CDR3 runs 13 residues. The germline CDR1 and CDR2 sequences are SGHTA and FQGNSA. Trimming took 7 bases from V and 1 from J, leaving 10 bases between them. The sequences come from peripheral blood, collected after recovery from COVID-19. V gene TRBV7-2 combines with J gene TRBJ1-1, with D maybe TRBD1 (5 bases). The TCR sequence derives from a human donor who had recovered from COVID-19. CDR3 sequence reads: CASKRDRNTEAFF. The DNA of the CDR3 is TGTGCCAGCAAGCGAGACAGGAACACTGAAGCTTTCTTT.